The 23 T cell receptor beta chains given below trace back to one sample, sequenced in a study of blood T cell repertoires in COVID-19. Sequenced by immunoSEQ multiplex PCR; TCRdb stores in-frame clones only, minus some. This table holds approximately 60,000 clones, roughly 78% found once. Sequencing was done on a sample of peripheral blood. These receptors originate from a man in his fifties or sixties with COVID-19, enrolled during active disease.

V is TRBV15 and J is TRBJ1-1; D is possibly TRBD1 (5 bases). Looked up from germline, CDR1 is LNHNV and CDR2 is YYDKDF (reference sequence). The length of the CDR3 is 14 residues. V lost 0 bases and J 8 bases, leaving 13 bases between the germline ends. This CDR3 is CATSREAATAEAFF. The CDR3 DNA sequence: TGTGCCACCAGCAGAGAGGCGGCGACAGCCGAAGCTTTCTTT.

V gene TRBV3-1 (or the pseudogene TRBV3-2) combines with J gene TRBJ1-1; D possibly corresponds to TRBD1 (5 bases). From germline, CDR1 is LGHDT and CDR2 YNNKEL (reference sequence). Deletions cut 4 bases from V and 3 bases from J, with 12 bases between. The CDR3 is 14 amino acids. The CDR3 coding sequence is TGTGCCAGCAGCCTTTCTGGGGCGGACACTGAAGCTTTCTTT. Translating gives CASSLSGADTEAFF.

The rearrangement links TRBV4-1 to TRBJ2-2; no clear D. The CDR3 loop spans 15 amino acids. Trimming removed 1 base at V and 2 bases at J, with 8 bases between. The germline gives CDR1 MGHRA, CDR2 YSYEKL. CDR3 sequence: CASSQVKYNTGELFF. The CDR3 nucleotides read TGCGCCAGCAGCCAAGTTAAATATAACACCGGGGAGCTGTTTTTT.

A word on this clone: Other nucleotide sequences from this sample produce the same CDR3. V is TRBV5-6 and J is TRBJ2-7; 7 positions agree with TRBD1. The CDR3 is made up of 13 amino acids. Germline values: CDR1 SGHDT, CDR2 YYEEEE. V lost 2 bases and J lost 3; bases outside the gene matches: 2. Here the CDR3 DNA reads TGTGCCAGCAGCTTCGGGACAGACTACGAGCAGTACTTC. It yields the protein CASSFGTDYEQYF. Full variable domain (missing parts from reference TRBV5-6 and TRBJ2-7): DAGVTQSPTHLIKTRGQQVTLRCSPKSGHDTVSWYQQALGQGPQFIFQYYEEEERQRGNFPDRFSGHQFPNYSSELNVNALLLGDSALYLCASSFGTDYEQYFGPGTRLTVT.

The chain links TRBV6-5 to TRBJ2-5; D perhaps matches TRBD1 (5 bases). V lost 7 bases to trimming and J lost 1 base, with 13 bases between them. CDR1 is MNHEY and CDR2 is SVGAGI in the germline V gene. CDR3 size: 14 residues. The CDR3 protein is CASKTDSIQETQYF. The CDR3 nucleotides are TGTGCCAGCAAAACAGACAGTATCCAAGAGACCCAGTACTTC.

This chain joins TRBV5-1 and TRBJ2-7; the D gene is possibly TRBD1 (5 bases). CDR3 length: 16 residues. CDR1 and CDR2 from the germline V gene are SGHRS and YFSETQ. The V and J ends lost 3 bases and 3 bases respectively, with 19 bases between them. The chain's CDR3 is CASSSSLGTGLYEQYF. The CDR3 bases are TGCGCCAGCAGCTCGTCCCTCGGCACAGGTCTCTACGAGCAGTACTTC.

The gene calls are TRBV6-7 and TRBJ1-5; 9 nucleotides line up with TRBD1. TRBV6-7 is an ORF, with its function uncertain. The trim removed 8 bases at V and 5 bases at J, leaving 13 bases unmatched. CDR3 length: 16 amino acids. CDR3 nucleotide sequence: TGTGCCAGCCGACGGGGGAGGGACAGGGCGGATCAGCCCCAGCATTTT. It is translated as CASRRGRDRADQPQHF.

This sequence joins TRBV6-5 and TRBJ1-2, with D possibly matching TRBD1 (5 bases). Germline loops: CDR1 MNHEY, CDR2 SVGAGI. The ends were cut back, 5 bases at V and 3 bases at J, with 13 bases in the middle. The CDR3 runs 14 residues. CDR3: CASSKEGTDYGYTF. For the CDR3, the DNA is TGTGCCAGCAGTAAGGAGGGGACGGACTATGGCTACACCTTC.

J is TRBJ1-2 and V is TRBV5-5; D uncertain. In germline, CDR1 is SGHKS, CDR2 YYEKEE (reference sequence). The V end lost 5 bases, the J end lost 8 bases, and 10 bases lay between the germline ends. This CDR3 has 11 residues. The CDR3 here is CASSRVGGYTF. CDR3 nucleotide sequence: TGTGCCAGCAGTCGGGTAGGCGGCTACACCTTC.

The genes are TRBV4-2 and TRBJ2-3; TRBD2 is a possible D gene (5 bases). Germline assignment: CDR1 LGHNA and CDR2 YNFKEQ. This CDR3 is 15 amino acids long. Between the trimmed V and J ends, which lost 3 bases and 0 bases, there was a span of 10 bases. The CDR3 loop reads CASSQGASSTDTQYF. The DNA for the CDR3 is TGTGCCAGCAGCCAGGGAGCTTCTAGCACAGATACGCAGTATTTT.

V is TRBV6-4 and J is TRBJ2-3, with 9 bases matching TRBD2. The CDR3 runs to 15 residues. The trim removed 4 bases at V and 6 bases at J, leaving 8 bases unmatched. Germline V CDR1 and CDR2: MRHNA, SNTAGT. CDR3 in amino acids: CASSVSSGGLDTQYF. The CDR3 nucleotides read TGTGCCAGCAGTGTATCCAGCGGGGGGTTGGATACGCAGTATTTT.

V usage is TRBV7-7 and J usage is TRBJ2-7; 9 bases line up with TRBD1. Per germline, CDR1 SSHAT and CDR2 FNYEAQ (reference sequence). The junction had 5 bases not matched to a gene; V was cut back by 6 bases and J by 2 bases. The CDR3 is made up of 14 amino acids. The CDR3 nucleotides read TGTGCCAGCAGTACCGGACAGGGGACCTACGAGCAGTACTTC. Protein sequence: CASSTGQGTYEQYF. The complete variable domain, with remaining parts taken from reference TRBV7-7 and TRBJ2-7, reads GAGVSQSPRYKVTKRGQDVTLRCDPISSHATLYWYQQALGQGPEFLTYFNYEAQPDKSGLPSDRFSAERPEGSISTLTIQRTEQRDSAMYRCASSTGQGTYEQYFGPGTRLTVT.

The rearrangement joins TRBV5-5 to TRBJ1-4; D ambiguous. Trimming shortened V by 1 base and J by 14 bases, and 15 bases separated the two germline ends. Germline loops: CDR1 SGHKS, CDR2 YYEKEE (reference sequence). The CDR3 is 13 amino acids. The CDR3 spells CASSLQAVSLLFF. CDR3 sequence (DNA): TGTGCCAGCAGCTTGCAGGCCGTGAGTTTGCTGTTTTTT.

This chain joins TRBV28 and TRBJ1-6; 7 bases are a match to TRBD1. This CDR3 region has 15 residues. CDR1 and CDR2 from the germline V gene are MDHEN and SYDVKM. The V and J ends lost 6 bases and 7 bases, in that order; junction bases with no gene match: 9. The CDR3 sequence: CASRADRARNSPLHF. Here the CDR3 DNA reads TGTGCCAGCAGAGCCGACAGGGCCCGAAATTCACCCCTCCACTTT. Combining the CDR3 with reference TRBV28 and TRBJ1-6 gives the whole variable domain DVKVTQSSRYLVKRTGEKVFLECVQDMDHENMFWYRQDPGLGLRLIYFSYDVKMKEKGDIPEGYSVSREKKERFSLILESASTNQTSMYLCASRADRARNSPLHFGNGTRLTVT.

The rearrangement joins TRBV2 to TRBJ1-4, with D tentatively TRBD1 (6 bases). Per the germline V gene, CDR1 is SNHLY and CDR2 is FYNNEI. This CDR3 has 14 residues. The germline V and J ends were trimmed by 4 bases and 2 bases, with 8 bases remaining between them. The CDR3 DNA follows: TGTGCCAGCAGTGCAAGGGGGACTAATGAAAAACTGTTTTTT. Its translation: CASSARGTNEKLFF.

This clone appeared a single time. The V and J genes are TRBV5-1 and TRBJ1-4, with D unclear. V lost 3 bases to trimming and J lost 0 bases, with 15 bases between them. The CDR3 sequence is 17 residues long. The germline V gene has CDR1 SGHRS and CDR2 YFSETQ. The CDR3 here is CASSSGWRDATNEKLFF. The CDR3 nucleotides are TGCGCCAGCAGCTCCGGTTGGAGGGATGCAACTAATGAAAAACTGTTTTTT. The variable domain in full, completed from reference TRBV5-1 and TRBJ1-4, reads KAGVTQTPRYLIKTRGQQVTLSCSPISGHRSVSWYQQTPGQGLQFLFEYFSETQRNKGNFPGRFSGRQFSNSRSEMNVSTLELGDSALYLCASSSGWRDATNEKLFFGSGTQLSVL.

The chain combines TRBV28 with TRBJ2-7; maybe TRBD2 (5 bases). CDR3 length: 14 residues. Germline lookup yields CDR1 MDHEN and CDR2 SYDVKM. V lost 4 bases and J 0 bases, leaving 10 bases between the germline ends. For the CDR3, the DNA is TGTGCCAGCAGTTCGACCCGGGACTCCTACGAGCAGTACTTC. As protein: CASSSTRDSYEQYF. Drawing the rest from reference TRBV28 and TRBJ2-7, the complete variable domain is DVKVTQSSRYLVKRTGEKVFLECVQDMDHENMFWYRQDPGLGLRLIYFSYDVKMKEKGDIPEGYSVSREKKERFSLILESASTNQTSMYLCASSSTRDSYEQYFGPGTRLTVT.

There are a few counts of this clone. The chain couples TRBV19 to TRBJ2-3, with D possibly being TRBD2 (7 bases). The length of the CDR3 is 16 residues. From germline, CDR1 is LNHDA and CDR2 SQIVND (reference sequence). The V end lost 9 bases, the J end lost 2 bases, and 21 bases lay between the germline ends. The CDR3, as DNA: TGTGCCAGCACCCCCCGGGGGGCACAGACCACAGATACGCAGTATTTT. This sequence encodes CASTPRGAQTTDTQYF.

J is TRBJ2-5 and V is TRBV5-1; maybe TRBD2 (6 bases). This CDR3 comprises 15 residues. Deletions cut 0 bases from V and 3 bases from J, with 12 bases between. The germline V gene encodes CDR1 SGHRS and CDR2 YFSETQ. The CDR3 reads CASSLATRVKETQYF. Written as DNA, the CDR3 is TGCGCCAGCAGCTTGGCGACTAGAGTTAAAGAGACCCAGTACTTC.

The chain carries TRBV6-6 and TRBJ1-1; 7 bases are shared with TRBD1. The CDR3 covers 15 residues. The ends lost 6 bases at V and 5 bases at J; junction bases unmatched: 12. Germline V lookup: CDR1 MNHNY, CDR2 SVGAGI (reference sequence). For the CDR3, the DNA is TGTGCCAGCAGCCACCGACAGGGCGGAAAAACTGAAGCTTTCTTT. Residues: CASSHRQGGKTEAFF.

The chain is built from TRBV10-3 and TRBJ2-5, with 11 bases that match TRBD2. This CDR3 has 16 residues. Germline lookup yields CDR1 ENHRY and CDR2 SYGVKD. After removal of 6 bases from V and 4 bases from J, the junction contained 10 bases not matched to a gene. The CDR3, as DNA: TGTGCCATCAGCCCCTCGCTAGCGGGGGGATTAGAGACCCAGTACTTC. Translating gives CAISPSLAGGLETQYF.

The chain combines TRBV5-5 with TRBJ2-1; 12 bases fit TRBD2. Germline CDR1 SGHKS, CDR2 YYEKEE (reference sequence). CDR3 length equals 17 residues. V dropped 0 bases and J dropped 10; count of bases not matched to a gene: 11. The CDR3 sequence is CASSLVVGLAGSREQFF. The CDR3 DNA sequence: TGTGCCAGCAGCTTGGTGGTAGGACTAGCGGGGTCCCGGGAGCAGTTCTTC.

The chain has TRBV28 and TRBJ2-6; D is possibly TRBD2 (5 bases). CDR3 length: 16 residues. V was trimmed by 2 bases and J by 0 bases, leaving 8 bases between them. Germline V lookup: CDR1 MDHEN, CDR2 SYDVKM. CDR3 region: CASSLPGISGANVLTF. For the CDR3, the DNA is TGTGCCAGCAGTTTACCCGGGATCTCTGGGGCCAACGTCCTGACTTTC.